This T cell receptor (beta chain) was found in a study of CD8 T cells in Susac syndrome. Bulk CD8+ and CD4+ cells came from magnetic negative isolation; CD8+ TEMRA by FACS. Random hexamers served to reverse transcribe about 0.5 to 1 ug RNA. From the immunoSEQ multiplex PCR reads, TCRdb called clonotypes with MiXCR, one entry per CDR3 protein. The sample comprises 180,000 or so distinct CDR3 sequences, about 95% of which are singletons, and about 0.09% rests with the top ten. Germline values: CDR1 SGDLS, CDR2 YYNGEE. The CDR3 is made up of 14 amino acids. Trimming left V 5 bases short and J 5 bases short, with 13 bases between.

Sequencing was carried out using CD4+ T cells from PBMCs. V and J are TRBV9 and TRBJ2-2; D gene unclear. This clonotype originated in a human donor with multiple sclerosis. The CDR3 protein is CASRMDSRTGELFF. CDR3 bases: TGTGCCAGCAGGATGGATAGCCGGACCGGGGAGCTGTTTTTT.